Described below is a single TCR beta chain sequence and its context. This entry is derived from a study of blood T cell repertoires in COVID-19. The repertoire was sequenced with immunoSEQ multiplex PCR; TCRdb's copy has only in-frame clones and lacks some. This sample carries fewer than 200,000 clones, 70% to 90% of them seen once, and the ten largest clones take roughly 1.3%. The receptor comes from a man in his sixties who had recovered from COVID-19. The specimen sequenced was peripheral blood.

The CDR3: CASSWAGGGQETQYF. In DNA form, the CDR3 reads TGCGCCAGCAGCTGGGCCGGGGGAGGCCAAGAGACCCAGTACTTC. The chain uses TRBV5-1 and TRBJ2-5; weak D call: TRBD2 (6 bases). This CDR3 region has 15 residues. Per germline, CDR1 SGHRS and CDR2 YFSETQ. V was cut by 3 bases and J by 1 base, with 13 bases left in between. The full variable domain, with the rest looked up from reference TRBV5-1 and TRBJ2-5, is KAGVTQTPRYLIKTRGQQVTLSCSPISGHRSVSWYQQTPGQGLQFLFEYFSETQRNKGNFPGRFSGRQFSNSRSEMNVSTLELGDSALYLCASSWAGGGQETQYFGPGTRLLVL.